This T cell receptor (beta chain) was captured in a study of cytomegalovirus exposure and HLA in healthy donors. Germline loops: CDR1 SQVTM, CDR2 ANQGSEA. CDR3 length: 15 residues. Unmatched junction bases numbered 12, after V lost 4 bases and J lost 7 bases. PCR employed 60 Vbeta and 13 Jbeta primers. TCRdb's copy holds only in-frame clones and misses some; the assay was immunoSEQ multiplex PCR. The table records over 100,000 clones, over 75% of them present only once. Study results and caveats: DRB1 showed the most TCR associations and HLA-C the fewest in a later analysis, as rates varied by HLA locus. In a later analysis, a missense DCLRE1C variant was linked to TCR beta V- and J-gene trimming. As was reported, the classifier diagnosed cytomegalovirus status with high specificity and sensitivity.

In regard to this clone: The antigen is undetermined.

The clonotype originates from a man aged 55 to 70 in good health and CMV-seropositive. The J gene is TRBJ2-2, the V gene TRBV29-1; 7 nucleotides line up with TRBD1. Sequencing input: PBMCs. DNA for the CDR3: TGCAGCGTTGCAGGGAGACAGGGAGTGATCGGGGAGCTGTTTTTT. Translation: CSVAGRQGVIGELFF.